A selection of T cell receptor beta chains follows, all from one sample in a study of cytomegalovirus exposure and HLA in healthy donors. TCRdb keeps only in-frame clones here, not all; method: immunoSEQ multiplex PCR. The repertoire holds roughly 120,000 clones, with 80% to 90% as singletons. The sequencing input was PBMCs. These receptors all come from a woman younger than 35 in good health and CMV-seropositive. Both conserved end residues are part of each CDR3. A D gene is named only where the DNA matches it firmly. Some rows have no size entry. The others give once, few or many, or a class for an expanded clone.

clone_size: -
d_call: -
v_call: TRBV2
j_call: TRBJ1-5
cdr3_aa: CASMGAGGNQPQHF
cdr3_nt: TGTGCCAGCATGGGGGCAGGGGGCAATCAGCCCCAGCATTTT

clone_size: -
d_call: -
v_call: TRBV9
j_call: TRBJ2-2
cdr3_aa: CASSVDRVWGENTGELFF
cdr3_nt: TGTGCCAGCAGCGTAGATCGGGTGTGGGGGGAAAACACCGGGGAGCTGTTTTTT

clone_size: -
d_call: -
v_call: TRBV4-1
j_call: TRBJ2-2
cdr3_aa: CASRTEGDGELFF
cdr3_nt: TGCGCCAGCAGAACGGAAGGGGACGGGGAGCTGTTTTTT

clone_size: -
d_call: -
v_call: TRBV7-9
j_call: TRBJ2-1
cdr3_aa: CASSPLPRNEQFF
cdr3_nt: TGTGCCAGCAGTCCTCTTCCCCGCAATGAGCAGTTCTTC

clone_size: -
d_call: -
v_call: TRBV5-4
j_call: TRBJ1-2
cdr3_aa: CASSFPRGGYTF
cdr3_nt: TGTGCCAGCAGCTTCCCCCGGGGGGGCTACACCTTC

clone_size: few
d_call: TRBD2
v_call: TRBV2
j_call: TRBJ2-5
cdr3_aa: CASSEVTSGGADGLQETQYF
cdr3_nt: TGTGCCAGCAGTGAAGTAACTAGCGGGGGGGCCGATGGTCTACAAGAGACCCAGTACTTC

clone_size: -
d_call: -
v_call: TRBV6-1
j_call: TRBJ1-2
cdr3_aa: CAKQDGGGGYTF
cdr3_nt: TGTGCCAAACAGGACGGGGGGGGTGGCTACACCTTC

clone_size: -
d_call: -
v_call: TRBV11-2
j_call: TRBJ1-1
cdr3_aa: CASSPMAGTNTEAFF
cdr3_nt: TGTGCCAGCAGCCCTATGGCGGGGACGAACACTGAAGCTTTCTTT

clone_size: -
d_call: -
v_call: TRBV19
j_call: TRBJ2-7
cdr3_aa: CACSLTGRETYEQYF
cdr3_nt: TGTGCCTGTAGCCTCACAGGGAGGGAAACCTACGAGCAGTACTTC

clone_size: -
d_call: -
v_call: TRBV9
j_call: TRBJ2-5
cdr3_aa: CASSVGGGVSETQYF
cdr3_nt: TGTGCCAGCAGCGTAGGAGGGGGGGTTTCTGAGACCCAGTACTTC

clone_size: few
d_call: -
v_call: TRBV6-6
j_call: TRBJ1-5
cdr3_aa: CASSLNDLGQPQHF
cdr3_nt: TGTGCCAGCAGTCTAAACGACTTGGGTCAGCCCCAGCATTTT

clone_size: -
d_call: -
v_call: TRBV5-6
j_call: TRBJ2-7
cdr3_aa: CASSLLGQTSYEQYF
cdr3_nt: TGTGCCAGCAGCTTGTTAGGACAGACATCCTACGAGCAGTACTTC

clone_size: -
d_call: -
v_call: TRBV9
j_call: TRBJ2-1
cdr3_aa: CASSDGVNEQFF
cdr3_nt: TGTGCCAGCAGCGACGGGGTTAATGAGCAGTTCTTC

clone_size: -
d_call: TRBD1
v_call: TRBV7-9
j_call: TRBJ1-1
cdr3_aa: CASSDRVGTEAFF
cdr3_nt: TGTGCCAGCAGCGACAGGGTCGGGACTGAAGCTTTCTTT

clone_size: -
d_call: TRBD2
v_call: TRBV4-1
j_call: TRBJ2-3
cdr3_aa: CASSQVGLAPDTQYF
cdr3_nt: TGCGCCAGCAGCCAAGTGGGACTAGCTCCAGATACGCAGTATTTT

clone_size: -
d_call: -
v_call: TRBV19
j_call: TRBJ2-6
cdr3_aa: CASTPVRENTPAGANVLTF
cdr3_nt: TGTGCCAGTACTCCCGTGAGGGAGAACACTCCTGCTGGGGCCAACGTCCTGACTTTC

clone_size: once
d_call: -
v_call: TRBV30
j_call: TRBJ1-1
cdr3_aa: CAWSVAGNTEAFF
cdr3_nt: TGTGCCTGGAGTGTAGCCGGGAACACTGAAGCTTTCTTT

clone_size: -
d_call: -
v_call: TRBV25-1
j_call: TRBJ1-1
cdr3_aa: CASGRLNTEAFF
cdr3_nt: TGTGCCAGCGGTAGATTGAACACTGAAGCTTTCTTT

clone_size: -
d_call: -
v_call: TRBV28
j_call: TRBJ2-3
cdr3_aa: CASSLVGGPATDTQYF
cdr3_nt: TGTGCCAGCAGTTTAGTGGGGGGGCCTGCCACAGATACGCAGTATTTT

clone_size: -
d_call: TRBD2
v_call: TRBV5-1
j_call: TRBJ2-3
cdr3_aa: CASSSIPGLAVSSTDTQYF
cdr3_nt: TGCGCCAGCAGCTCGATCCCGGGACTAGCGGTTTCTAGCACAGATACGCAGTATTTT

clone_size: -
d_call: -
v_call: TRBV7-9
j_call: TRBJ2-5
cdr3_aa: CASSFWDTKETQYF
cdr3_nt: TGTGCCAGCAGCTTTTGGGACACTAAAGAGACCCAGTACTTC

clone_size: -
d_call: TRBD1
v_call: TRBV5-6
j_call: TRBJ2-7
cdr3_aa: CASLAGQGNEQYF
cdr3_nt: TGTGCCAGCTTGGCGGGACAGGGGAACGAGCAGTACTTC

clone_size: few
d_call: TRBD2
v_call: TRBV27
j_call: TRBJ2-5
cdr3_aa: CASSWLAGGQETQYF
cdr3_nt: TGTGCCAGCAGTTGGCTAGCGGGGGGCCAAGAGACCCAGTACTTC

clone_size: -
d_call: -
v_call: TRBV4-1
j_call: TRBJ1-2
cdr3_aa: CASSQEGVYGYTF
cdr3_nt: TGCGCCAGCAGCCAAGAAGGGGTCTATGGCTACACCTTC

clone_size: -
d_call: -
v_call: TRBV5-1
j_call: TRBJ2-5
cdr3_aa: CASTPSGGGETQYF
cdr3_nt: TGCGCCAGCACCCCCTCGGGGGGCGGAGAGACCCAGTACTTC

clone_size: -
d_call: TRBD2
v_call: TRBV7-3
j_call: TRBJ2-1
cdr3_aa: CSSSLTAAGGYNEQFF
cdr3_nt: TGTTCCAGCAGCTTAACGGCAGCGGGGGGGTACAATGAGCAGTTCTTC

clone_size: -
d_call: -
v_call: TRBV5-1
j_call: TRBJ1-4
cdr3_aa: CASTVSTPGEKLFF
cdr3_nt: TGCGCCAGCACCGTCAGTACCCCGGGAGAAAAACTGTTTTTT

clone_size: -
d_call: TRBD1
v_call: TRBV28
j_call: TRBJ1-4
cdr3_aa: CASSFWDSVEKLFF
cdr3_nt: TGTGCCAGCAGTTTTTGGGACAGCGTTGAAAAACTGTTTTTT

clone_size: -
d_call: TRBD2
v_call: TRBV6-4
j_call: TRBJ2-3
cdr3_aa: CASSEGRGEPTDTQYF
cdr3_nt: TGTGCCAGCAGTGAGGGGCGGGGGGAACCCACAGATACGCAGTATTTT

clone_size: -
d_call: TRBD2
v_call: TRBV9
j_call: TRBJ2-1
cdr3_aa: CASSPRGGHGEQFF
cdr3_nt: TGTGCCAGCAGCCCCCGGGGGGGCCACGGTGAGCAGTTCTTC

clone_size: -
d_call: -
v_call: TRBV27
j_call: TRBJ2-3
cdr3_aa: CASSPPAGTDTQYF
cdr3_nt: TGTGCCAGCAGTCCTCCTGCGGGCACAGATACGCAGTATTTT

clone_size: -
d_call: TRBD1
v_call: TRBV6-4
j_call: TRBJ2-7
cdr3_aa: CANGNRTGSEQYF
cdr3_nt: TGTGCCAACGGAAACAGGACAGGGAGCGAGCAGTACTTC

clone_size: -
d_call: -
v_call: TRBV30
j_call: TRBJ1-4
cdr3_aa: CAWSLTGSTNEKLFF
cdr3_nt: TGTGCCTGGAGCCTGACAGGATCAACTAATGAAAAACTGTTTTTT

clone_size: -
d_call: TRBD1
v_call: TRBV4-1
j_call: TRBJ2-7
cdr3_aa: CASSLRTGAPYEQYF
cdr3_nt: TGCGCCAGCAGCCTTCGGACAGGGGCCCCCTACGAGCAGTACTTC

clone_size: -
d_call: TRBD2
v_call: TRBV18
j_call: TRBJ2-3
cdr3_aa: CASSPSTSGGFRTDTQYF
cdr3_nt: TGTGCCAGCTCACCCTCGACTAGCGGGGGGTTCCGCACAGATACGCAGTATTTT

clone_size: -
d_call: -
v_call: TRBV21-1
j_call: TRBJ1-5
cdr3_aa: CASSKEKGLNLRGQPQHF
cdr3_nt: TGTGCCAGCAGCAAAGAAAAGGGACTCAATCTGCGGGGTCAGCCCCAGCATTTT

clone_size: once
d_call: TRBD1
v_call: TRBV7-7
j_call: TRBJ2-7
cdr3_aa: CASSSRGTGNYEQYF
cdr3_nt: TGTGCTAGCAGCTCTCGGGGGACAGGGAATTACGAGCAGTACTTC

clone_size: -
d_call: TRBD1
v_call: TRBV5-1
j_call: TRBJ2-5
cdr3_aa: CASSLPLGGQGLKTQYF
cdr3_nt: TGCGCCAGCAGCTTGCCCCTTGGAGGACAGGGGTTAAAGACCCAGTACTTC

clone_size: -
d_call: -
v_call: TRBV10-3
j_call: TRBJ2-1
cdr3_aa: CAIMQGYNEQFF
cdr3_nt: TGTGCCATCATGCAGGGCTACAATGAGCAGTTCTTC

clone_size: -
d_call: -
v_call: TRBV9
j_call: TRBJ1-2
cdr3_aa: CASSVGRGRDYGYTF
cdr3_nt: TGTGCCAGCAGCGTAGGTCGGGGGAGAGACTATGGCTACACCTTC

clone_size: -
d_call: -
v_call: TRBV19
j_call: TRBJ2-3
cdr3_aa: CASSIGQGSSTDTQYF
cdr3_nt: TGTGCCAGTAGTATAGGGCAGGGCTCTAGCACAGATACGCAGTATTTT

clone_size: -
d_call: TRBD1
v_call: TRBV30
j_call: TRBJ1-5
cdr3_aa: CAWNQGAGNQPQHF
cdr3_nt: TGTGCCTGGAATCAGGGGGCGGGCAATCAGCCCCAGCATTTT